The 23 T cell receptor beta chains listed next were all sequenced from one sample in a study of blood T cell repertoires in COVID-19. TCRdb's copy holds only in-frame clones and misses some; the assay was immunoSEQ multiplex PCR. Of under 300,000 clones in the sample, around 90% were seen once. Input material: PBMCs or T cells enriched from blood (not recorded which). The source of these receptors is a woman aged 25 to 39 with acute COVID-19.

This clone showed up just once. This chain connects TRBV28 to TRBJ2-6; TRBD2 might be the D (5 bases). The germline V gene has CDR1 MDHEN and CDR2 SYDVKM. V lost 5 bases and J 0 bases, leaving 8 bases between the germline ends. The CDR3 spans 15 residues. CDR3 residues: CASSAADSGANVLTF. In DNA, the CDR3 is TGTGCCAGCAGTGCAGCGGACTCTGGGGCCAACGTCCTGACTTTC. The variable domain in full, completed from reference TRBV28 and TRBJ2-6, reads DVKVTQSSRYLVKRTGEKVFLECVQDMDHENMFWYRQDPGLGLRLIYFSYDVKMKEKGDIPEGYSVSREKKERFSLILESASTNQTSMYLCASSAADSGANVLTFGAGSRLTVL.

To note about this clone: Other DNA variants within this sample encode the same CDR3. V usage is TRBV28 and J usage is TRBJ1-5; 7 bases map to TRBD1. The V and J ends lost 6 bases and 4 bases, in that order; junction bases with no gene match: 6. The CDR3 runs 14 residues. CDR1 and CDR2 from the germline V gene are MDHEN and SYDVKM. The CDR3 nucleotides are TGTGCCAGCAGCCCCGACAGGGTAAATCAGCCCCAGCATTTT. Protein: CASSPDRVNQPQHF. The entire variable domain, with the rest obtained from reference TRBV28 and TRBJ1-5, is as follows: DVKVTQSSRYLVKRTGEKVFLECVQDMDHENMFWYRQDPGLGLRLIYFSYDVKMKEKGDIPEGYSVSREKKERFSLILESASTNQTSMYLCASSPDRVNQPQHFGDGTRLSIL.

The genes are TRBV18 and TRBJ1-4; possibly TRBD1 for D (5 bases). The CDR3 consists of 15 residues. Germline V gives CDR1 KGHSH, CDR2 LQKENI. V lost 6 bases to trimming and J lost 13 bases, with 24 bases between them. Here the CDR3 reads CASSQPGLKKLRLFF. The DNA for the CDR3 is TGTGCCAGCTCTCAGCCGGGACTGAAAAAATTGAGACTGTTTTTT.

V usage is TRBV4-3 and J usage is TRBJ2-5, with a tentative D call TRBD1 (5 bases). CDR3 length: 14 residues. Trimming cost V 1 base and J 0 bases, with 6 bases left between them. CDR1 and CDR2 (germline): LGHNA, YSLEER. CDR3 loop: CASSQARDQETQYF. The CDR3 DNA reads as TGCGCCAGCAGCCAAGCCAGGGACCAAGAGACCCAGTACTTC.

This clone was seen only a few times. The rearrangement joins TRBV7-9 to TRBJ2-3; perhaps TRBD2 as D (6 bases). This CDR3 comprises 18 residues. Germline V lookup: CDR1 SEHNR, CDR2 FQNEAQ (reference sequence). V was shortened by 1 base and J by 2 bases, with 19 bases between the two germline ends. CDR3 amino acids: CASSLDTAARGFTDTQYF. CDR3 DNA sequence: TGTGCCAGCAGCTTAGATACGGCAGCGCGGGGCTTCACAGATACGCAGTATTTT.

This clone was seen more than once but under ten times. The chain combines TRBV4-2 with TRBJ2-1, with 9 bases matching TRBD2. V dropped 1 base and J dropped 6; count of bases not matched to a gene: 10. CDR1 is LGHNA, CDR2 YNFKEQ, per germline. This CDR3 has 17 residues. The CDR3 sequence is CASSQVGGGGALNEQFF. The CDR3 nucleotides are TGTGCCAGCAGCCAAGTGGGAGGCGGGGGGGCTCTCAATGAGCAGTTCTTC.

This chain uses TRBV5-8 with TRBJ2-1, with D perhaps matching TRBD2 (5 bases). V was cut by 7 bases and J by 2 bases, with 13 bases left in between. From germline, CDR1 is SGHTS and CDR2 YDEGEE. The CDR3 loop spans 14 amino acids. The CDR3 sequence: CASLSAGTYNEQFF. The CDR3 nucleotides read TGTGCCAGCCTTTCGGCGGGTACCTACAATGAGCAGTTCTTC.

V usage is TRBV20-1 and J usage is TRBJ2-7, with 8 bases aligning to TRBD2. The germline gives CDR1 DFQATT, CDR2 SNEGSKA (reference sequence). V lost 3 bases and J lost 3; bases outside the gene matches: 10. The CDR3 runs 15 residues. The CDR3 here is CSASAATSGYYEQYF. DNA for the CDR3: TGCAGTGCTAGTGCCGCCACTAGCGGCTACTACGAGCAGTACTTC.

The chain combines TRBV3-1 (or the pseudogene TRBV3-2) with TRBJ1-2; 8 nucleotides align to TRBD1. The ends lost 4 bases at V and 2 bases at J; junction bases unmatched: 6. The CDR3 runs 15 residues. The germline gives CDR1 LGHDT, CDR2 YNNKEL (reference sequence). Here the CDR3 reads CASSLANRGNYGYTF. As DNA, the CDR3 is TGTGCCAGCAGCCTAGCGAACAGGGGGAACTATGGCTACACCTTC.

The V gene is TRBV4-1, the J gene TRBJ2-1; 14 positions agree with TRBD2. The CDR3 contains 21 residues. The germline V gene has CDR1 MGHRA and CDR2 YSYEKL. V lost 4 bases and J lost 2; bases outside the gene matches: 16. The CDR3 DNA reads TGCGCCAGCAGCCCCACCGGGACTAGCGGGAGCAAAACCCCACCCTACAATGAGCAGTTCTTC. Its translation: CASSPTGTSGSKTPPYNEQFF.

The CDR3 DNA reads TGCGCCAGCAGCCGGGAGGAGAGCTCCTACAATGAGCAGTTCTTC. This translates into CASSREESSYNEQFF. The chain is built from TRBV5-1 and TRBJ2-1; 7 nucleotides align to TRBD2. This CDR3 has 15 residues. J gave up 0 bases and V 4 bases, and 4 bases lay outside the gene matches. The germline CDR1 and CDR2 sequences are SGHRS and YFSETQ. Complete variable domain (other parts from reference TRBV5-1 and TRBJ2-1): KAGVTQTPRYLIKTRGQQVTLSCSPISGHRSVSWYQQTPGQGLQFLFEYFSETQRNKGNFPGRFSGRQFSNSRSEMNVSTLELGDSALYLCASSREESSYNEQFFGPGTRLTVL.

The rearrangement links TRBV28 to TRBJ2-3; possibly TRBD1 for D (6 bases). Trimming took off 6 bases at V and 2 bases at J, with 15 bases between the two ends. Germline CDR1 MDHEN, CDR2 SYDVKM. This CDR3 contains 15 residues. CDR3 sequence reads: CASRVGGQNTDTQYF. The CDR3 bases are TGTGCCAGCAGAGTAGGAGGACAGAACACAGATACGCAGTATTTT.

This chain links TRBV29-1 with TRBJ1-1; 8 nucleotides match TRBD1. The CDR3 contains 14 residues. Germline V CDR1 and CDR2: SQVTM, ANQGSEA. V lost 6 bases, J lost 4 bases, and 10 bases stayed unmatched. The CDR3, as DNA: TGCAGCGTGATGATAGGACAGGGAGGCACTGAAGCTTTCTTT. Amino acid sequence: CSVMIGQGGTEAFF. Complete variable domain (other parts from reference TRBV29-1 and TRBJ1-1): SAVISQKPSRDICQRGTSLTIQCQVDSQVTMMFWYRQQPGQSLTLIATANQGSEATYESGFVIDKFPISRPNLTFSTLTVSNMSPEDSSIYLCSVMIGQGGTEAFFGQGTRLTVV.

The chain recombines TRBV6-5 with TRBJ2-7; perhaps TRBD2 as D (6 bases). CDR1 and CDR2 (germline): MNHEY, SVGAGI. This CDR3 comprises 15 residues. V shed 4 bases and J shed 4 bases, with 17 bases lying between them. As DNA, the CDR3 is TGTGCCAGCAGTTCTCGCCCGGGACTGTTTTACGAGCAGTACTTC. Translation gives CASSSRPGLFYEQYF.

The chain uses TRBV7-2 and TRBJ2-1; TRBD2 might be the D (6 bases). The CDR3 consists of 15 residues. Trimming removed 3 bases at V and 7 bases at J, with 16 bases between. From germline, CDR1 is SGHTA and CDR2 FQGNSA. CDR3 sequence: CASSFSGGERNEQFF. CDR3 in DNA: TGTGCCAGCAGCTTTTCCGGGGGTGAGAGGAATGAGCAGTTCTTC.

This clone was seen once. This chain uses TRBV3-1 (or the pseudogene TRBV3-2) with TRBJ1-6; 10 bases are shared with TRBD1. This CDR3 region has 15 residues. CDR1 LGHDT and CDR2 YNNKEL come from the germline V gene (reference sequence). The J segment lost 7 bases and the V segment lost 2 bases, leaving 2 bases of the junction unmatched. CDR3 amino acids: CASSQWDRGNSPLHF. CDR3 nucleotides: TGTGCCAGCAGCCAATGGGACAGGGGAAATTCACCCCTCCACTTT.

This clone has a single count. The junction departs from germline at one end; a sequencing error may be responsible. The chain combines TRBV7-7 with TRBJ2-2; the match to TRBD1 covers 10 bases. The CDR3 covers 16 residues. The germline V gene has CDR1 SSHAT and CDR2 FNYEAQ (reference sequence). The CDR3: CASSSGTGVNTGELFF. CDR3 sequence (DNA): TGTGCTAGCAGCTCCGGGACAGGGGTGAACACCGGGGAGCTGTTTTTT.

The table lists this clone with a count of one. This sequence joins TRBV9 and TRBJ1-2; a possible D gene is TRBD1 (6 bases). The CDR3 sequence is 14 residues long. Germline V gene sequence: CDR1 SGDLS, CDR2 YYNGEE. Deletions cut 3 bases from V and 5 bases from J, with 14 bases between. The CDR3 here is CASSDGQNPYGYTF. The CDR3 coding sequence is TGTGCCAGCAGCGATGGACAGAATCCATATGGCTACACCTTC.

The chain couples TRBV28 to TRBJ1-6; D remains unclear. The CDR3 consists of 16 residues. Per the germline V gene, CDR1 is MDHEN and CDR2 is SYDVKM. Trimming left V 3 bases short and J 5 bases short, with 14 bases between. The CDR3 loop reads CASSLNIAVNNSPLHF. The CDR3 DNA follows: TGTGCCAGCAGTTTGAACATTGCCGTGAATAATTCACCCCTCCACTTT.

The chain joins TRBV10-3 to TRBJ2-5; 12 positions match TRBD2. This CDR3 spans 16 amino acids. Looked up from germline, CDR1 is ENHRY and CDR2 is SYGVKD. With 3 bases clipped from V and 2 bases from J, the junction kept 4 bases outside the gene matches. The chain's CDR3 is CAISEHGTSGQETQYF. The CDR3 DNA follows: TGTGCCATCAGTGAACATGGGACTAGCGGGCAAGAGACCCAGTACTTC.

The chain employs TRBV4-1 and TRBJ2-7; TRBD2 matches 8 bases. CDR3 size: 15 residues. Looked up from germline, CDR1 is MGHRA and CDR2 is YSYEKL. Losses at the gene ends were 1 base for V and 2 bases for J; bases not matched to a gene: 4. CDR3 in amino acids: CASSQVDSGTYEQYF. The DNA of the CDR3 is TGCGCCAGCAGCCAAGTAGATAGCGGGACCTACGAGCAGTACTTC.

This rearrangement joins TRBV5-5 to TRBJ2-1, with 8 bases lining up with TRBD1. This CDR3 contains 16 residues. Germline CDR1 reads SGHKS; CDR2 reads YYEKEE (reference sequence). With V trimmed by 4 bases and J by 5 bases, 11 bases remained unmatched. Here the CDR3 reads CASSPFGRQGNNEQFF. The CDR3 DNA is TGTGCCAGCAGCCCGTTCGGAAGACAGGGGAACAATGAGCAGTTCTTC.

The gene calls are TRBV5-4 and TRBJ2-7; D is perhaps TRBD1 (6 bases). V shed 4 bases and J shed 1 base, with 9 bases lying between them. The length of the CDR3 is 13 residues. The germline CDR1 and CDR2 sequences are SGHNT and YYREEE (reference sequence). The CDR3 sequence: CASSRDRSYEQYF. The CDR3 region has the DNA TGTGCCAGCAGCCGAGACAGGTCCTACGAGCAGTACTTC.